This T cell receptor (beta chain) stems from a study of neurological immune-mediated disorders. As for the study in general: Of the roughly 35 patients who had multiple sclerosis, 31 had the relapsing-remitting form and 3 had the secondary progressive form. Study findings and constraints: HTLV-1-associated myelopathy showed the most TCR clonal expansion; multiple sclerosis the least, below healthy controls. The phylogenetic placement of 18 of 34 multiple sclerosis patients' repertoires in one related-CDR3 cluster constitutes a possible signature.

This clonotype has more than one count but fewer than ten. Its antigen is currently unknown. Trimming shortened V by 5 bases and J by 4 bases, and 14 bases separated the two germline ends. The CDR3 is 14 residues long. CDR1 is MNHEY, CDR2 SVGEGT, per germline. The cDNA was synthesized by means of template-switch 5'RACE, which was carried out with 10-nucleotide random UMIs. TCRdb re-called the 5' RACE reads through MiXCR, storing one row per CDR3 protein. This table has about 84,000 distinct CDR3 sequences, approximately 4.3% appearing once. Time point given: longitudinal time-point 3. This chain joins TRBV6-2 or TRBV6-3 and TRBJ1-1; D perhaps matches TRBD1 (5 bases). Material: PBMCs. The TCR comes from a woman aged 60-75 years with multiple sclerosis. The CDR3 DNA follows: TGTGCCAGCAGTGGGAGACCCGGGGCCACTGAAGCTTTCTTT. It is translated as CASSGRPGATEAFF.